A single sample gave rise to the 7 T cell receptor beta chains below, sequenced in a study of T cells in Graves' hyperthyroidism and ophthalmopathy. What was amplified from RNA transcripts were TCR beta CDR3 regions. The primer set for the first-round RT-PCR of the TCR CDR3 was HTBI. TCRdb reprocessed the multiplex PCR reads via MiXCR and lists one record per CDR3 protein. The sample lists nearly 250,000 distinct CDR3 sequences, around 25% seen once, with approximately 32% in the top ten. Input material: blood. These receptors were collected from a woman aged 40 to 50 with Graves' ophthalmopathy.

The chain has TRBV12-3 or TRBV12-4 and TRBJ2-4; TRBD1 might be the D (8 bases). The CDR3 is 17 residues long. V lost 6 bases, J lost 1 base, and 19 bases lay in between. CDR3: CASSQTGAGAAKNIQYF. The CDR3 DNA sequence: TGTGCCAGCAGCCAGACAGGGGCGGGAGCCGCCAAAAACATTCAGTACTTC.

This clonotype showed up many times. The chain carries TRBV19 and TRBJ1-2; TRBD1 might be the D (5 bases). Trimming cost V 9 bases and J 2 bases, with 13 bases left between them. The CDR3 has 13 residues. CDR1 is LNHDA and CDR2 is SQIVND in the germline V gene (reference sequence). The CDR3 sequence: CASLRDGNYGYTF. The CDR3 DNA is TGTGCCAGCCTCCGGGACGGGAACTATGGCTACACCTTC.

This clonotype was found many times. The V gene is TRBV28, the J gene TRBJ1-5; D is ambiguous. Germline CDR1 is MDHEN and CDR2 is SYDVKM. Trimming removed 2 bases from V and 7 bases from J, with 9 bases in between. The length of the CDR3 is 13 residues. CDR3 nucleotides: TGTGCCAGCAGTTTAGCTCCCCGACAGCCCCAGCATTTT. Protein: CASSLAPRQPQHF.

The J gene is TRBJ2-7, the V gene TRBV12-3 or TRBV12-4; the D gene is possibly TRBD1 (6 bases). CDR3 length equals 15 residues. Deletions cut 6 bases from V and 3 bases from J, with 18 bases between. DNA for the CDR3: TGTGCCAGCAGCCCCACGGGGCAGGGGTACTACGAGCAGTACTTC. It yields the protein CASSPTGQGYYEQYF.

This clonotype was seen many times. This sequence joins TRBV5-5 and TRBJ2-5; D is perhaps TRBD1 or TRBD2 (5 bases each). The germline V and J ends were trimmed by 2 bases and 4 bases, with 18 bases remaining between them. The CDR3 covers 16 residues. The germline gives CDR1 SGHKS, CDR2 YYEKEE (reference sequence). The CDR3, as DNA: TGTGCCAGCAGCTTACCGGTAGGGACGGGCGGAGAGACCCAGTACTTC. This translates into CASSLPVGTGGETQYF.

The chain uses TRBV6-5 and TRBJ1-6; D is possibly TRBD1 (6 bases). Per germline, CDR1 MNHEY and CDR2 SVGAGI. The CDR3 runs to 16 residues. The V end lost 0 bases, the J end lost 10 bases, and 16 bases lay between the germline ends. CDR3 loop: CASSYSSRGQRSPLHF. The CDR3 region has the DNA TGTGCCAGCAGTTACTCGTCCAGGGGCCAGAGGTCACCCCTCCACTTT.

J is TRBJ1-2 and V is TRBV6-2 or TRBV6-3; tentative D call: TRBD1 (5 bases). The V end lost 5 bases, the J end lost 6 bases, and 13 bases lay between the germline ends. This CDR3 comprises 13 residues. Per germline, CDR1 MNHEY and CDR2 SVGEGT. Written as DNA, the CDR3 is TGTGCCAGCAGTCGCGGGGGTCTGAATGGCTACACCTTC. It specifies CASSRGGLNGYTF.